These 32 T cell receptor beta chains share one sample of origin, sequenced in a study of T-cell memory formation after mild COVID-19 (dated by TCRdb to about 2021). The library was made by 5' RACE. Instrument on record: Illumina NovaSeq 6000. The public sequencing data were trimmed at Q25 with fastp and processed into clonotypes with MiXCR by TCRdb, which kept only in-frame beta chains. Every distinct CDR3 protein forms one entry, paired with its most common genes and DNA. Across this sample there are 300,000 to 400,000 distinct CDR3 sequences, with approximately 27% seen only once. The top ten hold roughly 13% of the sample. The sequenced material came from PBMCs or a T cell subset sorted from them (not recorded which). The receptors shown here come from an adult woman who had mild COVID-19 (a few samples of this study predate the infection). The sample titles of this study are shuffled in the database, so cell type and time point are left out; the donor was told from shared clones.

This clonotype was seen many times. V usage is TRBV5-1 and J usage is TRBJ2-7; weak D call: TRBD2 (5 bases). The CDR3 covers 15 residues. Germline V gives CDR1 SGHRS, CDR2 YFSETQ. V shed 3 bases and J shed 2 bases, with 15 bases lying between them. The CDR3 DNA sequence: TGCGCCAGCAGCTCTATCAGCGGACCCGCCTACGAGCAGTACTTC. This sequence encodes CASSSISGPAYEQYF.

The genes are TRBV4-1 and TRBJ1-1; the D gene is possibly TRBD1 (5 bases). Per the germline V gene, CDR1 is MGHRA and CDR2 is YSYEKL. V lost 0 bases to trimming and J lost 5 bases, with 13 bases between them. CDR3 length: 15 residues. CDR3 residues: CASSQEGLGPTEAFF. The CDR3 coding sequence is TGCGCCAGCAGCCAAGAGGGGCTCGGACCTACTGAAGCTTTCTTT.

The chain employs TRBV5-1 and TRBJ2-2; 9 positions agree with TRBD1. The CDR3 runs 15 residues. Germline CDR1 is SGHRS and CDR2 is YFSETQ. Trimming at V came to 3 bases and at J to 4 bases, leaving 4 bases not matched to a gene. The CDR3 here is CASSSGTGTTGELFF. The CDR3 DNA follows: TGCGCCAGCAGCTCCGGGACAGGGACCACCGGGGAGCTGTTTTTT.

This clonotype was seen a few times. This sequence joins TRBV2 and TRBJ2-3; D perhaps matches TRBD1 (6 bases). Per germline, CDR1 SNHLY and CDR2 FYNNEI. The CDR3 is made up of 15 amino acids. The germline V and J ends were trimmed by 3 bases and 4 bases, with 14 bases remaining between them. The CDR3: CASSESSRGADTQYF. CDR3 bases: TGTGCCAGCAGTGAGTCCAGCAGGGGTGCAGATACGCAGTATTTT. The entire variable domain, with the rest obtained from reference TRBV2 and TRBJ2-3, is as follows: EPEVTQTPSHQVTQMGQEVILRCVPISNHLYFYWYRQILGQKVEFLVSFYNNEISEKSEIFDDQFSVERPDGSNFTLKIRSTKLEDSAMYFCASSESSRGADTQYFGPGTRLTVL.

The rearrangement links TRBV6-2 or TRBV6-3 to TRBJ2-1; 8 bases match TRBD2. The CDR3 runs to 16 residues. V trimming: 2 bases; J trimming: 7 bases; junction bases outside the gene matches: 10. CDR1 is MNHEY and CDR2 is SVGEGT in the germline V gene. CDR3 in amino acids: CASSYRLASGQNEQFF. The CDR3 nucleotides are TGTGCCAGCAGTTACAGACTAGCGTCTGGCCAAAATGAGCAGTTCTTC.

Only a few counts were recorded for this clonotype. This chain connects TRBV5-1 to TRBJ2-1, with D perhaps TRBD1 (5 bases). Trimming left V 1 base short and J 5 bases short, with 7 bases between. This CDR3 is 13 amino acids long. Looked up from germline, CDR1 is SGHRS and CDR2 is YFSETQ. The CDR3 here is CASSLNRNNEQFF. CDR3 nucleotide sequence: TGCGCCAGCAGCTTGAACAGGAACAATGAGCAGTTCTTC.

V gene TRBV27 combines with J gene TRBJ2-1; 7 bases match TRBD1. The CDR3 runs 15 residues. The V and J ends lost 6 bases and 7 bases, in that order; junction bases with no gene match: 12. Germline CDR1 reads MNHEY; CDR2 reads SMNVEV (reference sequence). The CDR3 loop reads CASRKTGQVWNEQFF. The DNA for the CDR3 is TGTGCCAGCAGAAAGACAGGGCAGGTATGGAATGAGCAGTTCTTC.

The V call is TRBV5-5, the J call TRBJ2-6; D call uncertain. Germline V gene sequence: CDR1 SGHKS, CDR2 YYEKEE (reference sequence). The V and J ends lost 6 bases and 4 bases respectively, with 20 bases between them. This CDR3 contains 17 residues. The CDR3 is CASTKQRPAPGANVLTF. CDR3 nucleotide sequence: TGTGCCAGCACGAAACAGAGACCGGCTCCCGGGGCCAACGTCCTGACTTTC.

The rearrangement joins TRBV5-1 to TRBJ2-7; D is possibly TRBD1 or TRBD2 (6 bases each). V lost 0 bases to trimming and J lost 5 bases, with 12 bases between them. This CDR3 has 14 residues. Germline CDR1 is SGHRS and CDR2 is YFSETQ. The CDR3 region has the DNA TGCGCCAGCAGCTTGGCCTACAGGGAGGACGAGCAGTACTTC. This translates into CASSLAYREDEQYF.

The genes are TRBV4-3 and TRBJ2-7; 10 bases match TRBD1. With V trimmed by 8 bases and J by 4 bases, 11 bases remained unmatched. There are 15 residues in the CDR3. Germline loops: CDR1 LGHNA, CDR2 YSLEER. CDR3 nucleotides: TGCGCCAGCTCTCCAGCGGGGACAGGGGATTACGAGCAGTACTTC. It is translated as CASSPAGTGDYEQYF.

This clonotype was detected ten times or more. V and J are TRBV20-1 and TRBJ2-3, with D perhaps matching TRBD1 (5 bases). Germline V CDR1 and CDR2: DFQATT, SNEGSKA (reference sequence). Trimming cost V 2 bases and J 6 bases, with 15 bases left between them. This CDR3 contains 14 residues. The CDR3 is CSARFIGVADTQYF. CDR3 bases: TGCAGTGCTAGATTTATAGGGGTCGCGGATACGCAGTATTTT.

CDR3 in amino acids: CASSLISSGANVLTF. In nucleotides, the CDR3 is TGTGCCAGCAGCTTGATTAGCTCTGGGGCCAACGTCCTGACTTTC. V usage is TRBV11-2 and J usage is TRBJ2-6; D is ambiguous. This CDR3 has 15 amino acids. V gave up 3 bases and J gave up 0 bases, with 6 bases separating them. From germline, CDR1 is SGHAT and CDR2 FQNNGV.

The rearrangement uses TRBV11-3 and TRBJ2-1; TRBD2 matches 11 bases. Trimming took 8 bases from V and 7 from J; bases not matched to a gene: 7. Germline values: CDR1 SGHNT, CDR2 YENEEA. There are 14 residues in the CDR3. This CDR3 is CASVLAGALNEQFF. The CDR3 DNA is TGTGCCAGCGTACTAGCGGGGGCCCTAAATGAGCAGTTCTTC.

The chain carries TRBV12-3 or TRBV12-4 and TRBJ2-7, with 8 bases fitting TRBD2. The V and J ends lost 6 bases and 7 bases, in that order; junction bases with no gene match: 11. The CDR3 contains 14 residues. This chain's CDR3 is CASSTSGRGGEQYF. The CDR3 bases are TGTGCCAGCAGCACTAGCGGCCGAGGGGGTGAGCAGTACTTC.

This clonotype has only a few counts. The V call is TRBV12-3 or TRBV12-4, the J call TRBJ2-3, with no clear D. The CDR3 consists of 14 residues. Trimming took off 2 bases at V and 0 bases at J, with 6 bases between the two ends. The CDR3 region has the DNA TGTGCCAGCAGTTTACAGACTAGCACAGATACGCAGTATTTT. Translated: CASSLQTSTDTQYF.

The gene calls are TRBV4-1 and TRBJ2-5; D is ambiguous. Germline V CDR1 and CDR2: MGHRA, YSYEKL. This CDR3 has 14 residues. V was cut by 3 bases and J by 2 bases, with 10 bases left in between. The CDR3 spells CASSQSQHQETQYF. The CDR3 DNA reads as TGCGCCAGCAGCCAGAGCCAGCATCAAGAGACCCAGTACTTC.

The table lists this clonotype with a few counts. V is TRBV28 and J is TRBJ2-1, with a possible D match to TRBD1 (5 bases). V was cut by 7 bases and J by 3 bases, with 13 bases left in between. Looked up from germline, CDR1 is MDHEN and CDR2 is SYDVKM. The CDR3 consists of 14 residues. This chain's CDR3 is CASTLGQGYNEQFF. The CDR3 DNA sequence: TGTGCCAGCACTCTGGGGCAGGGCTACAATGAGCAGTTCTTC.

In this sample, this clonotype turned up a few times. This rearrangement joins TRBV20-1 to TRBJ1-5; maybe TRBD1 (5 bases). Between the trimmed V and J ends, which lost 0 bases and 2 bases, there was a span of 11 bases. CDR3 length equals 15 residues. Germline V gene data show CDR1 as DFQATT and CDR2 as SNEGSKA (reference sequence). The CDR3 DNA reads as TGCAGTGCTAGAGACGGGGGGAGCGGCAATCAGCCCCAGCATTTT. This gives the protein CSARDGGSGNQPQHF.

This clonotype was counted a few times. The gene calls are TRBV7-8 and TRBJ2-1; 10 bases fit TRBD1. The CDR3 consists of 13 residues. Germline CDR1 is SGHVS and CDR2 is FQNEAQ. J was trimmed by 8 bases and V by 5 bases; bases with no gene match: 3. The chain's CDR3 is CASSQDRGDEQFF. The CDR3 coding sequence is TGTGCCAGCAGCCAGGACAGGGGGGATGAGCAGTTCTTC.

The count of this clonotype is one. The chain has TRBV19 and TRBJ2-7; the D is unclear. V was cut by 1 base and J by 6 bases, with 19 bases left in between. This CDR3 has 16 amino acids. Germline V CDR1 and CDR2: LNHDA, SQIVND (reference sequence). The DNA for the CDR3 is TGTGCCAGTAGTATAGTTGGTCCCTGGATGAAGGGCGAGCAGTACTTC. As protein: CASSIVGPWMKGEQYF.

This chain links TRBV20-1 with TRBJ2-1; TRBD1 matches 8 bases. This CDR3 contains 14 residues. The germline CDR1 and CDR2 sequences are DFQATT and SNEGSKA (reference sequence). The trim removed 3 bases at V and 10 bases at J, leaving 11 bases unmatched. CDR3 DNA: TGCAGTGCTAGTGGAGACAGGGGTCTCAAGGAGCAGTTCTTC. Translated: CSASGDRGLKEQFF.

This clonotype has only a few counts. The V gene is TRBV7-2, the J gene TRBJ2-7; the D gene could be TRBD1 or TRBD2 (6 bases each). The CDR3 spans 15 residues. Germline CDR1 and CDR2: SGHTA and FQGNSA. V was pared by 3 bases and J by 7 bases, with 19 bases between. The CDR3 protein is CASSFGGPPEGEQYF. For the CDR3, the DNA is TGTGCCAGCAGCTTTGGGGGGCCCCCCGAGGGGGAGCAGTACTTC. The whole variable domain, filled in from reference TRBV7-2 and TRBJ2-7, reads GAGVSQSPSNKVTEKGKDVELRCDPISGHTALYWYRQSLGQGLEFLIYFQGNSAPDKSGLPSDRFSAERTGGSVSTLTIQRTQQEDSAVYLCASSFGGPPEGEQYFGPGTRLTVT.

In its sample, this clonotype was seen a few times. The chain combines TRBV5-1 with TRBJ2-2; TRBD1 matches at 7 bases. The length of the CDR3 is 14 residues. Per germline, CDR1 SGHRS and CDR2 YFSETQ. The trim removed 5 bases at V and 6 bases at J, leaving 7 bases unmatched. CDR3 nucleotides: TGCGCCAGCAGGGATCTACAGGGGCCCGGGGAGCTGTTTTTT. Translating gives CASRDLQGPGELFF.

The rearrangement uses TRBV5-1 and TRBJ2-2; D possibly corresponds to TRBD1 (6 bases). From germline, CDR1 is SGHRS and CDR2 YFSETQ. V was cut by 0 bases and J by 0 bases, with 12 bases left in between. The CDR3 length is 17 residues. The chain's CDR3 is CASSLGRRTANTGELFF. The CDR3 DNA sequence: TGCGCCAGCAGCTTGGGGCGCAGGACAGCGAACACCGGGGAGCTGTTTTTT.

The chain employs TRBV19 and TRBJ1-5, with 10 bases identical to TRBD1. J gave up 5 bases and V 6 bases, and 7 bases lay outside the gene matches. CDR1 is LNHDA, CDR2 SQIVND, per germline (reference sequence). The CDR3 covers 15 residues. The CDR3 nucleotides read TGTGCCAGTAGCCTCCTGACAGGGGGCTATCAGCCCCAGCATTTT. It translates to CASSLLTGGYQPQHF.

The chain employs TRBV27 and TRBJ1-1, with 7 bases matching TRBD1. The CDR3 covers 14 residues. Germline-derived CDR1 and CDR2 are MNHEY and SMNVEV (reference sequence). V trimming: 5 bases; J trimming: 1 base; junction bases outside the gene matches: 4. CDR3 DNA: TGTGCCAGCAGTGCGGGGACAGCGAACACTGAAGCTTTCTTT. Its translation is CASSAGTANTEAFF.

V is TRBV9 and J is TRBJ1-2, with D possibly matching TRBD1 (6 bases). V gave up 2 bases and J gave up 6 bases, with 17 bases separating them. The length of the CDR3 is 15 residues. CDR1 SGDLS and CDR2 YYNGEE come from the germline V gene. CDR3 sequence (DNA): TGTGCCAGCAGCGTTAACAGGGTGGGCACGAATGGCTACACCTTC. Translation gives CASSVNRVGTNGYTF.

This clonotype was seen only a few times. This chain connects TRBV24-1 to TRBJ2-1; TRBD1 or TRBD2 may be the D gene (6 bases each). V dropped 2 bases and J dropped 0 bases, with 10 bases sitting between them. The germline V gene encodes CDR1 KGHDR and CDR2 SFDVKD. The CDR3 consists of 16 residues. The CDR3 region is CATSDSGASSYNEQFF. The CDR3 region has the DNA TGTGCCACCAGTGATTCGGGGGCGAGCTCCTACAATGAGCAGTTCTTC.

This clonotype was seen more than once but under ten times. The chain recombines TRBV5-1 with TRBJ2-3; D remains unclear. The V gene lost 2 bases and the J gene lost 0 bases, with 10 bases spanning the gap. In germline, CDR1 is SGHRS, CDR2 YFSETQ. This CDR3 comprises 15 residues. CDR3 DNA: TGCGCCAGCAGCTTCGTCGGCAGTAGCACAGATACGCAGTATTTT. Amino acids: CASSFVGSSTDTQYF.

The gene calls are TRBV7-9 and TRBJ2-5, with a weak D call TRBD1 (5 bases). The CDR3 has 14 amino acids. V dropped 1 base and J dropped 2 bases, with 8 bases sitting between them. CDR1 and CDR2 (germline): SEHNR, FQNEAQ (reference sequence). The CDR3, as DNA: TGTGCCAGCAGCTTAGAGACAGCACAAGAGACCCAGTACTTC. Translating it yields CASSLETAQETQYF.

The sample holds a few counts of this clonotype. In DNA form, the CDR3 reads TGCAGCGTTCCCGGGACGTCATCCTACGAGCAGTACTTC. It encodes CSVPGTSSYEQYF. The V gene is TRBV29-1, the J gene TRBJ2-7; D may correspond to TRBD1 or TRBD2 (5 bases each). This CDR3 has 13 residues. Germline CDR1 reads SQVTM; CDR2 reads ANQGSEA. Trimming took 5 bases from V and 1 from J, leaving 12 bases between them.

The rearrangement joins TRBV12-3 or TRBV12-4 to TRBJ2-1; the D gene is possibly TRBD1 (7 bases). V shed 5 bases and J shed 4 bases, with 15 bases lying between them. This CDR3 spans 15 amino acids. CDR3 in amino acids: CASSARDRVYNEQFF. The CDR3 DNA follows: TGTGCCAGCAGTGCGCGGGACAGAGTATACAATGAGCAGTTCTTC.